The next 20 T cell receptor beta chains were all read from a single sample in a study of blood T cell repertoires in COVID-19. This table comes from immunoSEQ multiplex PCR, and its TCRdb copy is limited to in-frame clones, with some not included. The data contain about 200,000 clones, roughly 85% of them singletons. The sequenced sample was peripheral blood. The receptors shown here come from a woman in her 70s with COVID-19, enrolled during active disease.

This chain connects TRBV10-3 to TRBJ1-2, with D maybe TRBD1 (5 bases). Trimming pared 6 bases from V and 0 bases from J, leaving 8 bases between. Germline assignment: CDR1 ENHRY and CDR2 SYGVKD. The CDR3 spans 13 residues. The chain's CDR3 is CAIRDTPNYGYTF. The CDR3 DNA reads TGTGCCATCAGGGACACACCTAACTATGGCTACACCTTC.

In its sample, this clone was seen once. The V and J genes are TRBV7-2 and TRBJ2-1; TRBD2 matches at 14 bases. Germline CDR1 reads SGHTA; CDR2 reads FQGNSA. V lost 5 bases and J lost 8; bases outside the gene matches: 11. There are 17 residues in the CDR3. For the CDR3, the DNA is TGTGCCAGCAGCCCTCCGGGACTAGCGGGAGCTAGGGATGAGCAGTTCTTC. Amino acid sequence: CASSPPGLAGARDEQFF.

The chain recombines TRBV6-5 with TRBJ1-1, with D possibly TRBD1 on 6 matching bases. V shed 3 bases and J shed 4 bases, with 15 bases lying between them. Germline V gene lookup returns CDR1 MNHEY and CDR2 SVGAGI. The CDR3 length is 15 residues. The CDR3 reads CASSYIWGRGTEAFF. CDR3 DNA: TGTGCCAGCAGTTATATTTGGGGGCGCGGCACTGAAGCTTTCTTT.

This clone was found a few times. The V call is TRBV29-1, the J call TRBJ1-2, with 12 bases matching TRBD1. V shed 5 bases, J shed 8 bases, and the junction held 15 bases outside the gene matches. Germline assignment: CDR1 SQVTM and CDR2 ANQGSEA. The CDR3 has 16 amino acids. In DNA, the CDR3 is TGCAGCGTTCTCGGGACAGGGGGCGCGGTTGGGGAGGGCTACACCTTC. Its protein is CSVLGTGGAVGEGYTF.

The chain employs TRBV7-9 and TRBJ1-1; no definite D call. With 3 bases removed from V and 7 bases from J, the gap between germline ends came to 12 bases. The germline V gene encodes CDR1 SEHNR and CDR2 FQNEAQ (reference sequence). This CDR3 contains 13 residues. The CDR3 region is CASSLSASGEAFF. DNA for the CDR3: TGTGCCAGCAGCTTGAGTGCGTCCGGTGAAGCTTTCTTT.

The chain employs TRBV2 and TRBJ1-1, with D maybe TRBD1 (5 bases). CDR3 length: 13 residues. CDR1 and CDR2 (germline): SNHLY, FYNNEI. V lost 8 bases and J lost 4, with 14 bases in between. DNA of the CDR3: TGTGCCAGCCTTAGACAGTTAGTCACTGAAGCTTTCTTT. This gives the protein CASLRQLVTEAFF.

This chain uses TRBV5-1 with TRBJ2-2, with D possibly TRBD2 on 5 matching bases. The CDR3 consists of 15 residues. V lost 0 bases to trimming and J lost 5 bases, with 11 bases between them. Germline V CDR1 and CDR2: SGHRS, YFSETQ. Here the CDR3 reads CASSLAPRGTGELFF. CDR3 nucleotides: TGCGCCAGCAGCTTGGCCCCCCGAGGGACCGGGGAGCTGTTTTTT. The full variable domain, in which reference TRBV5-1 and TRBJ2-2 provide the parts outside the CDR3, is KAGVTQTPRYLIKTRGQQVTLSCSPISGHRSVSWYQQTPGQGLQFLFEYFSETQRNKGNFPGRFSGRQFSNSRSEMNVSTLELGDSALYLCASSLAPRGTGELFFGEGSRLTVL.

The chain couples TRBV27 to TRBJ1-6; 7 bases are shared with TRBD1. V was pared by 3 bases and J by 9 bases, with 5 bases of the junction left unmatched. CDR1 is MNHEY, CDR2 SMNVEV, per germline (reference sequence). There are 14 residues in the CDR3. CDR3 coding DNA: TGTGCCAGCAGTTTCGACAGGGAAGGTTCACCCCTCCACTTT. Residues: CASSFDREGSPLHF.

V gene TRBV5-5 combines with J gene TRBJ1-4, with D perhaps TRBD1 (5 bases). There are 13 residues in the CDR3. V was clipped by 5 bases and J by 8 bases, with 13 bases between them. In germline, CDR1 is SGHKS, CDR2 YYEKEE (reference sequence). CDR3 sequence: CASRGPAREKLFF. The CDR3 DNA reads TGTGCCAGCAGGGGGCCCGCTAGGGAAAAACTGTTTTTT.

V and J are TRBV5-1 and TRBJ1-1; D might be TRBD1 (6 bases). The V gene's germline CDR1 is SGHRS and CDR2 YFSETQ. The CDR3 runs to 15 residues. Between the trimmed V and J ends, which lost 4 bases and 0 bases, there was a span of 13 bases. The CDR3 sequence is CASSLPTGMNTEAFF. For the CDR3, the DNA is TGCGCCAGCAGCCTCCCGACAGGCATGAACACTGAAGCTTTCTTT.

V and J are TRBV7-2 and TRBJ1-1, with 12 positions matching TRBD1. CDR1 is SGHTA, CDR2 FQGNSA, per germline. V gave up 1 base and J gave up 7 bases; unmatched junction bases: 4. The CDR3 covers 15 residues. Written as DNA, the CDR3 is TGTGCCAGCAGCTTAGTCGGGACAGGGGGCATTGAAGCTTTCTTT. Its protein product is CASSLVGTGGIEAFF. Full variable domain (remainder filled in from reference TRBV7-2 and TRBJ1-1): GAGVSQSPSNKVTEKGKDVELRCDPISGHTALYWYRQSLGQGLEFLIYFQGNSAPDKSGLPSDRFSAERTGGSVSTLTIQRTQQEDSAVYLCASSLVGTGGIEAFFGQGTRLTVV.

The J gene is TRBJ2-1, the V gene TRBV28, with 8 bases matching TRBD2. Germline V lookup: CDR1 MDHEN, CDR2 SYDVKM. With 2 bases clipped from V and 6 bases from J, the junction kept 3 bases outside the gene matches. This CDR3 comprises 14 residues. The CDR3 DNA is TGTGCCAGCAGTTTAGCGGGGGGACTCAATGAGCAGTTCTTC. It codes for CASSLAGGLNEQFF.

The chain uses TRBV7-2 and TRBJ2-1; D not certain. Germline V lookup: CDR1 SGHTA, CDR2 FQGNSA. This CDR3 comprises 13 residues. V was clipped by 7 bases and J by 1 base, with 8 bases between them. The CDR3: CASTQASYNEQFF. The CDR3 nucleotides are TGTGCCAGCACCCAGGCATCCTACAATGAGCAGTTCTTC.

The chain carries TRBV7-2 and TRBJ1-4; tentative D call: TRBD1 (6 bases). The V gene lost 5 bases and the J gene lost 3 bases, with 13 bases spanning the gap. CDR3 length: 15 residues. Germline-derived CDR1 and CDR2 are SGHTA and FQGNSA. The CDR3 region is CASSPTRGSNEKLFF. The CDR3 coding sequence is TGTGCCAGCAGCCCCACCAGGGGATCTAATGAAAAACTGTTTTTT.

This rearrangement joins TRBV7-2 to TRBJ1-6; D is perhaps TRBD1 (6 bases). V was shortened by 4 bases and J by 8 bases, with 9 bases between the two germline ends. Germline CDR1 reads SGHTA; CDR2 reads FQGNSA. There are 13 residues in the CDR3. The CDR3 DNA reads TGTGCCAGCAGCTCACAGGGATATTCACCCCTCCACTTT. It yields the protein CASSSQGYSPLHF.

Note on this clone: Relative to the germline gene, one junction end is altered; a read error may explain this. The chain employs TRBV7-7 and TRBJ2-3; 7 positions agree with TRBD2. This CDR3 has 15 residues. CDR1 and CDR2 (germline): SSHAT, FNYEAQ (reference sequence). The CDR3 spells CASSPLGTITDTQYF. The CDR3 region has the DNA TGTGCTAGCAGCCCCCTAGGGACTATCACAGATACGCAGTATTTT.

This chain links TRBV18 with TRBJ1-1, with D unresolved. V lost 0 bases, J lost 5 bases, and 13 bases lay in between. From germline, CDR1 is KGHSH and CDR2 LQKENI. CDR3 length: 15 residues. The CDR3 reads CASSPPWLRRTEAFF. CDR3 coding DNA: TGTGCCAGCTCACCACCGTGGTTGAGGCGGACTGAAGCTTTCTTT.

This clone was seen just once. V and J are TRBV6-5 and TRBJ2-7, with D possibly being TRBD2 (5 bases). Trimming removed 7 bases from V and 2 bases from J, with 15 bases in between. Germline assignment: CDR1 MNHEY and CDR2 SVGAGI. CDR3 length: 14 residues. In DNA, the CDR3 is TGTGCCAGCAAGACGGGAACCCAAACCTACGAGCAGTACTTC. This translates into CASKTGTQTYEQYF.

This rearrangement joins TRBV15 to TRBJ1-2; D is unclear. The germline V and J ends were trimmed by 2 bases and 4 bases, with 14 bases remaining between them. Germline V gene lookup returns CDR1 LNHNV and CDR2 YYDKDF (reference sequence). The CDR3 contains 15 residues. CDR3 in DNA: TGTGCCACCAGCAGACCAGACCCGGAGGTCTATGGCTACACCTTC. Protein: CATSRPDPEVYGYTF.

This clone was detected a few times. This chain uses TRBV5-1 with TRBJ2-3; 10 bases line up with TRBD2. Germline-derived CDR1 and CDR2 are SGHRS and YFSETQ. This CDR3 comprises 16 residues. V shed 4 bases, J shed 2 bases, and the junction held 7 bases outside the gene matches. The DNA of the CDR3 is TGCGCCAGCAGCCCTGGGACTAGCGTCGTCACAGATACGCAGTATTTT. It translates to CASSPGTSVVTDTQYF. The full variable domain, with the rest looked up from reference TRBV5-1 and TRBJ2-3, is KAGVTQTPRYLIKTRGQQVTLSCSPISGHRSVSWYQQTPGQGLQFLFEYFSETQRNKGNFPGRFSGRQFSNSRSEMNVSTLELGDSALYLCASSPGTSVVTDTQYFGPGTRLTVL.